The T cell receptor (beta chain) under discussion was sequenced for a study of Ad26.COV2.S vaccination and SARS-CoV-2 variants. As to treatment: approximately 18 received Ad26.COV2.S at low or high dose, single or two shots; 5 received placebo; per-sample allocation not given. Collection of the samples took place on day 63 after the first injection of vaccine or placebo. The ends were cut back, 0 bases at V and 7 bases at J, with 12 bases in the middle. CDR3 length equals 14 residues. The germline V gene encodes CDR1 SGHNT and CDR2 YENEEA. Assay: immunoSEQ multiplex PCR; the TCRdb copy retains only in-frame clones and omits some. The sample includes about 240,000 clones, roughly 88% of them seen just once.

The V call is TRBV11-3, the J call TRBJ2-5, with D maybe TRBD2 (5 bases). The receptor's source is a person aged 18-65 years who received the Ad26.COV2.S COVID-19 vaccine or a placebo. This specimen consisted of peripheral blood, obtained in a trial of Ad26.COV2.S vaccine versus placebo. Here the CDR3 DNA reads TGTGCCAGCAGCTTAGAGGGTCGGGAAGCGACCCAGTACTTC. It is translated as CASSLEGREATQYF.